This entry lists 22 T cell receptor beta chains sequenced from one sample in a study of blood T cell repertoires in COVID-19. The data were produced by immunoSEQ multiplex PCR, yet TCRdb's version contains in-frame clones alone and is incomplete. Of roughly 340,000 clones in the sample, roughly 90% were seen once. Sequenced: peripheral blood. These receptors all come from a woman in her 70s with COVID-19, enrolled during active disease.

The chain couples TRBV10-3 to TRBJ1-3; D is perhaps TRBD1 (6 bases). V lost 6 bases and J lost 8, with 14 bases in between. Germline V gene data show CDR1 as ENHRY and CDR2 as SYGVKD. This CDR3 is built from 13 residues. CDR3 residues: CAIRTQGADTIYF. In DNA form, the CDR3 reads TGTGCCATCAGGACACAGGGTGCGGACACCATATATTTT.

The gene calls are TRBV18 and TRBJ2-7; the D gene is possibly TRBD2 (5 bases). The CDR3 spans 12 residues. V lost 6 bases and J lost 1, with 7 bases in between. Germline V lookup: CDR1 KGHSH, CDR2 LQKENI. This CDR3 is CASSPGSYEQYF. Here the CDR3 DNA reads TGTGCCAGCTCCCCGGGATCCTACGAGCAGTACTTC. The whole variable domain, remainder taken from reference TRBV18 and TRBJ2-7, is NAGVMQNPRHLVRRRGQEARLRCSPMKGHSHVYWYRQLPEEGLKFMVYLQKENIIDESGMPKERFSAEFPKEGPSILRIQQVVRGDSAAYFCASSPGSYEQYFGPGTRLTVT.

In the case of this clone: Additional DNA sequences in this sample encode the identical CDR3. V usage is TRBV3-1 (or the pseudogene TRBV3-2) and J usage is TRBJ1-5; D is undetermined. V gave up 2 bases and J gave up 5 bases, with 10 bases separating them. The CDR3 totals 14 residues. The germline V gene encodes CDR1 LGHDT and CDR2 YNNKEL (reference sequence). CDR3 amino acids: CASSQRGGDQPQHF. The CDR3 DNA reads TGTGCCAGCAGCCAACGGGGAGGCGATCAGCCCCAGCATTTT.

J is TRBJ2-7 and V is TRBV20-1; 12 nucleotides line up with TRBD2. V trimming: 3 bases; J trimming: 2 bases; junction bases outside the gene matches: 2. Per the germline V gene, CDR1 is DFQATT and CDR2 is SNEGSKA (reference sequence). The CDR3 loop spans 14 amino acids. CDR3 amino acids: CSASLAGGPYEQYF. The CDR3 DNA sequence: TGCAGTGCTAGTCTAGCGGGGGGGCCCTACGAGCAGTACTTC.

The chain combines TRBV19 with TRBJ1-6; 10 bases map to TRBD1. Looked up from germline, CDR1 is LNHDA and CDR2 is SQIVND (reference sequence). This CDR3 has 14 amino acids. J lost 6 bases, V lost 9 bases, and 5 bases had no gene match. The CDR3 protein is CASRGQGGNSPLHF. The DNA of the CDR3 is TGTGCCAGCCGAGGACAGGGGGGTAATTCACCCCTCCACTTT.

The chain employs TRBV6-5 and TRBJ2-1, with D possibly TRBD2 on 5 matching bases. The CDR3 has 15 residues. With 0 bases removed from V and 9 bases from J, the gap between germline ends came to 15 bases. The germline CDR1 and CDR2 sequences are MNHEY and SVGAGI. In nucleotides, the CDR3 is TGTGCCAGCAGTTACTCGATCACGGCTAGCCTTGAGCAGTTCTTC. Its protein product is CASSYSITASLEQFF.

This chain joins TRBV29-1 and TRBJ1-1; the D is unclear. CDR1 and CDR2 from the germline V gene are SQVTM and ANQGSEA. The CDR3 loop spans 13 amino acids. Between the trimmed V and J ends, which lost 3 bases and 1 base, there was a span of 9 bases. The DNA for the CDR3 is TGCAGCGTTGAGCGTCCGTGGAACACTGAAGCTTTCTTT. It specifies CSVERPWNTEAFF.

This clone was counted only a few times. CDR3 in amino acids: CASSQGSADRPYF. The DNA for the CDR3 is TGCGCCAGCAGCCAAGGATCAGCCGACAGGCCATATTTT. The genes are TRBV4-1 and TRBJ1-3, with D perhaps TRBD1 (6 bases). V was trimmed by 1 base and J by 15 bases, leaving 16 bases between them. The CDR3 has 13 residues. Germline V lookup: CDR1 MGHRA, CDR2 YSYEKL.

The V and J genes are TRBV9 and TRBJ2-1; tentative D call: TRBD2 (5 bases). With 2 bases removed from V and 4 bases from J, the gap between germline ends came to 7 bases. The CDR3 runs 13 residues. Germline values: CDR1 SGDLS, CDR2 YYNGEE. The CDR3 loop reads CASSVDWYNEQFF. The CDR3 region has the DNA TGTGCCAGCAGCGTGGACTGGTACAATGAGCAGTTCTTC.

The CDR3 DNA is TGTGCCAGCAGCTTCGGGGATGACTACGAGCAGTACTTC. As protein: CASSFGDDYEQYF. This chain links TRBV5-4 with TRBJ2-7, with D perhaps matching TRBD2 (5 bases). Trimming shortened V by 2 bases and J by 3 bases, and 9 bases separated the two germline ends. Germline CDR1 is SGHNT and CDR2 is YYREEE (reference sequence). There are 13 residues in the CDR3.

The chain joins TRBV18 to TRBJ2-7; 9 bases match TRBD1. The CDR3 is made up of 16 amino acids. Germline trimming cut 5 bases from V and 4 bases from J; bases unmatched to any gene: 12. The germline CDR1 and CDR2 sequences are KGHSH and LQKENI. The CDR3 loop reads CASSSVVPGQGYEQYF. CDR3 DNA sequence: TGTGCCAGCTCATCAGTTGTACCGGGACAGGGTTACGAGCAGTACTTC.

The gene calls are TRBV5-1 and TRBJ2-2; 12 bases match TRBD2. This CDR3 has 18 amino acids. The V segment lost 1 base and the J segment 3 bases; nucleotides outside the gene matches: 7. Per germline, CDR1 SGHRS and CDR2 YFSETQ. The CDR3 coding sequence is TGCGCCAGCAGCTTGCCTAGCGGGGGGGCCGGGGACACCGGGGAGCTGTTTTTT. Its translation is CASSLPSGGAGDTGELFF.

This chain uses TRBV2 with TRBJ1-5; TRBD1 matches at 7 bases. The CDR3 runs to 16 residues. The J segment lost 6 bases and the V segment lost 4 bases, leaving 12 bases of the junction unmatched. The germline CDR1 and CDR2 sequences are SNHLY and FYNNEI. The CDR3 DNA reads TGTGCCAGCAGTGCTAAGGGGGCGCGAACGGGTCAGCCCCAGCATTTT. Protein sequence: CASSAKGARTGQPQHF.

The chain combines TRBV4-3 with TRBJ1-1, with D possibly matching TRBD1 (5 bases). CDR1 is LGHNA and CDR2 is YSLEER in the germline V gene. This CDR3 has 13 residues. Trimming cost V 6 bases and J 3 bases, with 11 bases left between them. CDR3 DNA sequence: TGCGCCAGCAGGCGGGACGTTTACACTGAAGCTTTCTTT. Its protein is CASRRDVYTEAFF.

The chain uses TRBV3-1 (or the pseudogene TRBV3-2) and TRBJ1-1, with D unresolved. Germline assignment: CDR1 LGHDT and CDR2 YNNKEL (reference sequence). The CDR3 contains 13 residues. V was clipped by 1 base and J by 0 bases, with 3 bases between them. CDR3 in amino acids: CASSQGLNTEAFF. The CDR3, as DNA: TGTGCCAGCAGCCAAGGGCTGAACACTGAAGCTTTCTTT.

The chain employs TRBV2 and TRBJ1-1; tentative D call: TRBD1 (5 bases). Germline CDR1 is SNHLY and CDR2 is FYNNEI. This CDR3 contains 12 residues. V lost 7 bases and J lost 2, with 8 bases in between. CDR3 loop: CASMQGNTEAFF. CDR3 sequence (DNA): TGTGCCAGCATGCAGGGTAACACTGAAGCTTTCTTT.

The chain combines TRBV3-1 (or the pseudogene TRBV3-2) with TRBJ1-1; TRBD1 matches 7 bases. This CDR3 comprises 14 residues. The trim removed 0 bases at V and 5 bases at J, leaving 3 bases unmatched. Per the germline V gene, CDR1 is LGHDT and CDR2 is YNNKEL (reference sequence). The CDR3 coding sequence is TGTGCCAGCAGCCAAGATCCCAGGGGGACTGAAGCTTTCTTT. Protein sequence: CASSQDPRGTEAFF.

This CDR3 is CASKRQGEAFF. Here the CDR3 DNA reads TGTGCCAGCAAGCGACAGGGTGAAGCTTTCTTT. The chain recombines TRBV6-6 with TRBJ1-1, with 7 bases matching TRBD1. CDR3 size: 11 residues. The junction had 3 bases not matched to a gene; V was cut back by 7 bases and J by 7 bases. In germline, CDR1 is MNHNY, CDR2 SVGAGI (reference sequence).

The chain has TRBV19 and TRBJ1-1; D may be TRBD1 (6 bases). This CDR3 spans 15 amino acids. V was trimmed by 6 bases and J by 7 bases, leaving 21 bases between them. Germline loops: CDR1 LNHDA, CDR2 SQIVND (reference sequence). CDR3 sequence: CASSATFYRASEAFF. In nucleotides, the CDR3 is TGTGCCAGTAGCGCGACCTTTTACAGGGCGAGTGAAGCTTTCTTT.

With regard to this clone: A read error may account for a junction end that differs from germline. The J gene is TRBJ1-1, the V gene TRBV7-9, with D perhaps matching TRBD1 (5 bases). CDR3 size: 11 residues. Germline V gives CDR1 SEHNR, CDR2 FQNEAQ (reference sequence). In DNA, the CDR3 is TGTGCCAGCAGCTTAGGGGGGGTAGATCTCTTT. As protein: CASSLGGVDLF.

The gene calls are TRBV7-2 and TRBJ2-7, with TRBD1 as a possible D gene (6 bases). CDR3 length equals 15 residues. The V end lost 3 bases, the J end lost 4 bases, and 16 bases lay between the germline ends. The germline CDR1 and CDR2 sequences are SGHTA and FQGNSA. The CDR3 DNA is TGTGCCAGCAGCTTCTCCCCAGGGGCGAATTACGAGCAGTACTTC. This sequence encodes CASSFSPGANYEQYF.

The chain recombines TRBV28 with TRBJ1-6; no clear D. Trimming pared 3 bases from V and 5 bases from J, leaving 2 bases between. The CDR3 contains 12 residues. Germline assignment: CDR1 MDHEN and CDR2 SYDVKM. Written as DNA, the CDR3 is TGTGCCAGCAGTTTCAATAATTCACCCCTCCACTTT. This gives the protein CASSFNNSPLHF. The full variable domain, rest sourced from reference TRBV28 and TRBJ1-6, is DVKVTQSSRYLVKRTGEKVFLECVQDMDHENMFWYRQDPGLGLRLIYFSYDVKMKEKGDIPEGYSVSREKKERFSLILESASTNQTSMYLCASSFNNSPLHFGNGTRLTVT.